The clone carrying this T cell receptor (beta chain) was picked up many times. Its antigen is not identified. Each CDR3 protein is one row after TCRdb ran MiXCR on the 5' RACE reads. The sample comprises about 450,000 distinct CDR3 sequences, about 18% of which are singletons, and less than 15% rests with the top ten. CDR1 is GTSNPN, CDR2 SVGIG, per germline (reference sequence). The V end lost 5 bases, the J end lost 4 bases, and 12 bases lay between the germline ends. There are 13 residues in the CDR3. The data are from a study of identical twins. The study's findings and limits: The presence of invariant MAIT and iNKT cells could partly confound analyses of zero-insertion sequences.

The specimen was naive T cells sorted from blood. This TCR was recovered from a man aged 50 or older in good health. The chain links TRBV30 to TRBJ1-5; D gene uncertain. In nucleotides, the CDR3 is TGTGCCTGGGGACCTTCGGCAAATCAGCCCCAGCATTTT. This sequence encodes CAWGPSANQPQHF.